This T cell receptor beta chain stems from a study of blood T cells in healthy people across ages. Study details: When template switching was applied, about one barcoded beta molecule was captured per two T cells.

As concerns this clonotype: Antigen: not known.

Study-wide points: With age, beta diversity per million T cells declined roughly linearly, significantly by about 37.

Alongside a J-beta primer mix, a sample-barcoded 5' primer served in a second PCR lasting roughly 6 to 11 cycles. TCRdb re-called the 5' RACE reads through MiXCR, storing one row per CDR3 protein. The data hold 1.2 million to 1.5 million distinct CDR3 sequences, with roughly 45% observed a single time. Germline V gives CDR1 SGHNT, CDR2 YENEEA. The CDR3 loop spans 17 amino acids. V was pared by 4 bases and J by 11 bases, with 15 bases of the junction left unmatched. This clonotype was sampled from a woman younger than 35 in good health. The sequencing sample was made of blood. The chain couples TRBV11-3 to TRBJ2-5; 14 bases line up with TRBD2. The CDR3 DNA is TGTGCCAGCAGCTCCGGGACTAGCGGGAGTTTTGTCGGTAAGCAGTACTTC. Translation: CASSSGTSGSFVGKQYF.